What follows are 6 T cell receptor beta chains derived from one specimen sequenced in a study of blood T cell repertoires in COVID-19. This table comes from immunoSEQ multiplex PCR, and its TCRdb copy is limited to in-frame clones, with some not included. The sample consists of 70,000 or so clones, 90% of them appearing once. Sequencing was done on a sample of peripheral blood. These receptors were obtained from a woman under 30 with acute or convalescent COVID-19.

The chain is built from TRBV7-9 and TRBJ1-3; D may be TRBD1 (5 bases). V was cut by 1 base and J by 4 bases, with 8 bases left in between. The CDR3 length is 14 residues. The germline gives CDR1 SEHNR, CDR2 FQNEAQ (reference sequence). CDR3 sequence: CASSLGTGGNTIYF. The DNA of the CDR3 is TGTGCCAGCAGCTTAGGAACAGGAGGAAACACCATATATTTT.

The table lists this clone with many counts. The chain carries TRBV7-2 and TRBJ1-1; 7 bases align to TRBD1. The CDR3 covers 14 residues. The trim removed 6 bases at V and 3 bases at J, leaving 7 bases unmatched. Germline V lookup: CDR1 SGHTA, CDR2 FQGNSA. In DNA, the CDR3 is TGTGCCAGCAGTCAACGACAGGGCGACACTGAAGCTTTCTTT. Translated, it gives CASSQRQGDTEAFF.

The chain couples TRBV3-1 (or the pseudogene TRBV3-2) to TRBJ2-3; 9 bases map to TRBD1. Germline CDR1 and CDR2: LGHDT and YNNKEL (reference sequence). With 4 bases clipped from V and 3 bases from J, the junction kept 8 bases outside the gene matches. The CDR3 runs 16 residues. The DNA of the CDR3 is TGTGCCAGCAGCCCACGGGCCGGGACAGGGACAGATACGCAGTATTTT. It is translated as CASSPRAGTGTDTQYF.

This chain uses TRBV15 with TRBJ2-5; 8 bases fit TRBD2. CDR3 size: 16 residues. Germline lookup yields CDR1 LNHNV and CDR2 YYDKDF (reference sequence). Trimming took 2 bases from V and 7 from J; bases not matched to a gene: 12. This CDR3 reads CATSRSRASGLGTQYF. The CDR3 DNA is TGTGCCACCAGCAGATCAAGGGCTAGCGGGCTGGGGACCCAGTACTTC. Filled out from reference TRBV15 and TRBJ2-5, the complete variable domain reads DAMVIQNPRYQVTQFGKPVTLSCSQTLNHNVMYWYQQKSSQAPKLLFHYYDKDFNNEADTPDNFQSRRPNTSFCFLDIRSPGLGDTAMYLCATSRSRASGLGTQYFGPGTRLLVL.

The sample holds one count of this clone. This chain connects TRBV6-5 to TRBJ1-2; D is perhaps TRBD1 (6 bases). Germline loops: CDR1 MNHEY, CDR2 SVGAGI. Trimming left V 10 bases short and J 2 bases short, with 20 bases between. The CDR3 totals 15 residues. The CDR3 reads CATRDTPGGNYGYTF. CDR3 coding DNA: TGTGCCACCCGGGACACGCCAGGCGGGAACTATGGCTACACCTTC.

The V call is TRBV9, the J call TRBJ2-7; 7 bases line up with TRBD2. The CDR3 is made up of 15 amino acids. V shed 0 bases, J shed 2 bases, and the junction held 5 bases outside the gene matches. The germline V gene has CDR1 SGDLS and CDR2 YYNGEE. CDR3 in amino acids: CASSVGGGLTYEQYF. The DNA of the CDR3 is TGTGCCAGCAGCGTAGGGGGGGGACTTACCTACGAGCAGTACTTC.